This T cell receptor (beta chain) was retrieved from a study of response to subunit inactivated influenza vaccine. Study observations and caveats: Authors proposed each seasonal influenza vaccination draws in few new T cells.

There are a few counts of this clonotype. Its antigen is unknown. Via MiXCR, TCRdb re-called the RT-PCR reads, giving one row per CDR3 protein. This sample has hundreds of thousands of distinct CDR3 sequences, with roughly 14% found just once. V was pared by 8 bases and J by 4 bases, with 11 bases between. Germline lookup yields CDR1 LGHDT and CDR2 YNNKEL (reference sequence). The CDR3 covers 12 residues. This sequence was found in a man aged 50-60 years who received an inactivated influenza vaccine. Sequencing was performed on PBMCs from blood, taken about 13 days after vaccination. The chain joins TRBV3-1 to TRBJ1-2, with a tentative D call TRBD1 (6 bases). The CDR3 DNA sequence: TGTGCCAGCGTAGGGGGTACCTATGGCTACACCTTC. This sequence encodes CASVGGTYGYTF.